This T cell receptor (beta chain) originates from a study of control samples from healthy donors and cancer patients. Produced via immunoSEQ multiplex PCR; TCRdb's table is partial and in-frame only. The sample records roughly 100,000 clones, around four fifths being singletons. Germline V gives CDR1 SQVTM, CDR2 ANQGSEA. The CDR3 totals 12 residues. This chain links TRBV29-1 with TRBJ1-1; TRBD1 is a possible D gene (5 bases). Sequencing used blood. This TCR was sampled from a woman in her fifties or sixties in good health. CDR3 bases: TGCACCGCTTCGGTGGGGGGGACTGAAGCTTTCTTT. This encodes CTASVGGTEAFF.